Listed below are T cell receptor beta chains from one sample, sequenced in a study of T cell responses to AZD1222 COVID-19 vaccine. The assay was immunoSEQ multiplex PCR, and TCRdb's table has in-frame clones only and misses some. The sample records roughly 120,000 clones, over 75% being singletons. The sequencing used peripheral blood, collected on day 0 of AZD1222 vaccination. The receptors stem from an adult in good health. The CDR3 runs from the conserved cysteine through the conserved F or W. A D gene is named only where the DNA matches it firmly. Not all rows give a size; the values are once, few, many and, for expanded clones, a class.

d_gene,j_gene,abundance,v_gene,CDR3aa,CDR3nt
-,TRBJ1-5,-,TRBV6-1,CASSGKEWVGYSNQPQHF,TGTGCCAGCAGTGGAAAGGAGTGGGTTGGGTATAGCAATCAGCCCCAGCATTTT
TRBD1,TRBJ1-6,once,TRBV7-2,CASSLEGQANSPLHF,TGTGCCAGCAGCTTAGAGGGACAGGCAAATTCACCCCTCCACTTT
-,TRBJ2-5,once,TRBV18,CASSPPEARGETQYF,TGTGCCAGCTCACCACCGGAGGCGAGGGGGGAGACCCAGTACTTC
-,TRBJ2-7,-,TRBV6-2/TRBV6-3,CASSYNGVFSSYEQYF,TGTGCCAGCAGTTATAACGGGGTTTTCAGCTCCTACGAGCAGTACTTC
TRBD1,TRBJ1-1,-,TRBV7-2,CASSRTGGTMNTEAFF,TGTGCCAGCAGCCGGACAGGGGGTACGATGAACACTGAAGCTTTCTTT
-,TRBJ1-2,-,TRBV7-9,CASTESGRANYGYTF,TGTGCCAGCACCGAATCAGGGAGAGCTAACTATGGCTACACCTTC
-,TRBJ1-3,-,TRBV19,CATSAGDRGNTIYF,TGTGCCACCTCAGCCGGGGACCGGGGAAACACCATATATTTT
-,TRBJ1-1,-,TRBV5-1,CASSLALGARNTEAFF,TGCGCCAGCAGCTTGGCTCTGGGGGCTAGGAACACTGAAGCTTTCTTT
-,TRBJ1-2,-,TRBV2,CASPRSREDGYTF,TGTGCCAGCCCCCGATCGAGGGAGGATGGCTACACCTTC
-,TRBJ1-3,-,TRBV11-2,CASSIYFSGNTIYF,TGTGCCAGCAGCATTTATTTCTCTGGAAACACCATATATTTT
TRBD1,TRBJ2-1,-,TRBV7-3,CASSSGQGVYNEQFF,TGTGCCAGCAGCTCCGGACAGGGGGTGTACAATGAGCAGTTCTTC
-,TRBJ2-5,once,TRBV28,CASSLWGKTQYF,TGTGCCAGCAGTTTGTGGGGCAAGACCCAGTACTTC
TRBD1,TRBJ1-6,few,TRBV9,CASSVEGQGYSPLHF,TGTGCCAGCAGCGTAGAGGGACAGGGGTACTCACCCCTCCACTTT
-,TRBJ2-5,once,TRBV7-2,CASSLGGAQETQYF,TGTGCCAGCAGCTTAGGGGGGGCCCAGGAGACCCAGTACTTC
-,TRBJ2-7,-,TRBV5-1,CASSFSRVGFSYEQYF,TGCGCCAGCAGCTTTTCGCGTGTGGGGTTCTCCTACGAGCAGTACTTC
-,TRBJ1-1,-,TRBV25-1,CASSDNGQGIGEGLEAFF,TGTGCCAGCAGTGACAACGGGCAGGGTATCGGAGAAGGTTTGGAAGCTTTCTTT
-,TRBJ2-3,-,TRBV29-1,CSGRRGTDTQYF,TGCAGCGGCCGAAGGGGTACAGATACGCAGTATTTT
TRBD1,TRBJ2-7,-,TRBV9,CASSVGDRSYEQYF,TGTGCCAGCAGCGTAGGGGACAGGAGCTACGAGCAGTACTTC
-,TRBJ2-5,few,TRBV7-8,CASSLRVGSGLAETQYF,TGTGCCAGCAGCTTACGCGTAGGGTCAGGACTTGCGGAGACCCAGTACTTC
-,TRBJ2-5,-,TRBV19,CASNTRGAQETQYF,TGTGCCAGTAATACTAGGGGTGCCCAAGAGACCCAGTACTTC
-,TRBJ1-1,-,TRBV20-1,CSANRVAEAFF,TGCAGTGCTAACAGGGTGGCGGAAGCTTTCTTT
TRBD1,TRBJ2-5,-,TRBV29-1,CSVETQGAGETQYF,TGCAGCGTTGAAACCCAGGGGGCTGGAGAGACCCAGTACTTC
-,TRBJ1-1,-,TRBV6-1,CASSGGRWGRNTEAFF,TGTGCCAGCAGTGGGGGGCGGTGGGGCAGGAACACTGAAGCTTTCTTT
TRBD1,TRBJ1-2,-,TRBV28,CASSSAGTGGDGYTF,TGTGCCAGCAGTTCGGCCGGGACAGGGGGGGATGGCTACACCTTC
TRBD1,TRBJ1-2,-,TRBV18,CASSPQGQERYGYTF,TGTGCCAGCTCACCACAGGGACAGGAACGCTATGGCTACACCTTC
TRBD1,TRBJ2-3,few,TRBV7-9,CASSAGQELTDTQYF,TGTGCCAGCAGCGCGGGACAGGAGCTAACGGATACGCAGTATTTT
-,TRBJ1-1,-,TRBV7-9,CASSPGQNTEAFF,TGTGCCAGCAGCCCTGGACAGAACACTGAAGCTTTCTTT
-,TRBJ1-1,-,TRBV2,CASTADTPATAFF,TGTGCCAGCACCGCGGACACCCCAGCTACAGCTTTCTTT
-,TRBJ1-5,-,TRBV18,CASSPQSGGYSNQPQHF,TGTGCCAGCTCACCACAATCCGGGGGGTACAGCAATCAGCCCCAGCATTTT
TRBD1,TRBJ1-3,few,TRBV7-2,CASSPGGSNSGNTIYF,TGTGCCAGCAGCCCAGGGGGGAGCAACTCTGGAAACACCATATATTTT
TRBD2,TRBJ2-4,-,TRBV15,CATSRDWTSGGDKNIQYF,TGTGCCACCAGCAGAGATTGGACTAGCGGGGGAGACAAAAACATTCAGTACTTC
-,TRBJ1-1,-,TRBV18,CASSPPTGLDTEAFF,TGTGCCAGCTCACCACCGACAGGACTGGACACTGAAGCTTTCTTT
-,TRBJ1-1,-,TRBV24-1,CATSLGNTEAFF,TGTGCCACCAGTTTGGGGAACACTGAAGCTTTCTTT
TRBD1,TRBJ1-4,-,TRBV5-4,CASSPGLTGNEKLFF,TGTGCCAGCAGCCCAGGATTGACAGGGAATGAAAAACTGTTTTTT
TRBD1,TRBJ1-4,-,TRBV5-3,CARSLEGQGTNEKLFF,TGTGCCAGAAGCTTGGAAGGACAGGGGACTAATGAAAAACTGTTTTTT
-,TRBJ2-7,once,TRBV28,CASTTWGDRSYEQYF,TGTGCCAGCACCACATGGGGGGACCGCTCCTACGAGCAGTACTTC
-,TRBJ2-2,once,TRBV18,CASSPLGGTGELFF,TGTGCCAGCTCACCACTGGGGGGCACCGGGGAGCTGTTTTTT
-,TRBJ2-1,-,TRBV7-8,CASSPTYNEQFF,TGTGCCAGCAGCCCGACCTACAATGAGCAGTTCTTC
-,TRBJ1-1,-,TRBV18,CASSPMGRTEAFF,TGTGCCAGCTCACCGATGGGGAGAACTGAAGCTTTCTTT
TRBD1,TRBJ2-1,few,TRBV5-4,CASSLAGQGVRNEQFF,TGTGCCAGCAGCTTGGCGGGACAGGGGGTACGGAATGAGCAGTTCTTC
TRBD2,TRBJ2-7,-,TRBV7-8,CASSRVAGGRYEQYF,TGTGCCAGCAGCCGGGTAGCGGGAGGAAGGTACGAGCAGTACTTC
-,TRBJ2-5,-,TRBV5-1,CASSLGTQETQYF,TGCGCCAGCAGCTTGGGCACCCAAGAGACCCAGTACTTC
TRBD2,TRBJ2-1,-,TRBV3-1/TRBV3-2,CASSQDNTGGPRNEQFF,TGTGCCAGCAGCCAAGATAATACGGGGGGGCCTAGGAATGAGCAGTTCTTC
TRBD2,TRBJ2-2,-,TRBV5-1,CASSESGRVTGELFF,TGCGCCAGCAGCGAGAGCGGGAGAGTAACCGGGGAGCTGTTTTTT
-,TRBJ2-7,once,TRBV7-2,CASSSLRTGSYEQYF,TGTGCCAGCAGCTCTTTACGGACTGGGTCCTACGAGCAGTACTTC
-,TRBJ1-5,once,TRBV7-9,CASSRDTNQPQHF,TGTGCCAGCAGCCGAGACACCAATCAGCCCCAGCATTTT
-,TRBJ1-5,-,TRBV28,CASAAGRGNQPQHF,TGTGCCAGCGCTGCGGGGCGAGGCAATCAGCCCCAGCATTTT
TRBD1,TRBJ2-1,-,TRBV7-2,CASSRQAGTGGNEQFF,TGTGCCAGCAGCCGGCAAGCCGGGACAGGGGGCAATGAGCAGTTCTTC
-,TRBJ1-1,-,TRBV7-8,CASSSAGNTEAFF,TGTGCCAGCAGCTCAGCGGGGAACACTGAAGCTTTCTTT
-,TRBJ1-2,-,TRBV5-1,CASSYGTANYGYTF,TGCGCCAGCAGCTACGGGACGGCTAACTATGGCTACACCTTC
-,TRBJ2-3,-,TRBV10-3,CAISERQSSTDTQYF,TGTGCCATCAGTGAAAGACAGTCCAGCACAGATACGCAGTATTTT
TRBD1,TRBJ1-2,-,TRBV5-1,CASSLDAGGRSYTF,TGCGCCAGCAGCTTGGATGCAGGGGGCAGGAGCTACACCTTC
TRBD1,TRBJ1-1,-,TRBV4-1,CASSRRDRETEAFF,TGCGCCAGCAGCCGGCGGGACAGGGAAACTGAAGCTTTCTTT
-,TRBJ1-1,once,TRBV4-3,CASSQEAGLKAFF,TGCGCCAGCAGCCAAGAAGCGGGGTTGAAAGCTTTCTTT
-,TRBJ1-1,-,TRBV7-2,CASSRPGGRLINTEAFF,TGTGCCAGCAGCCGCCCGGGTGGCCGCTTGATCAACACTGAAGCTTTCTTT